Included here is one TCR beta chain sequence, with context. Its antigen is as yet unknown. A much more abundant neighbour one base away suggests this may be a read error. This entry is derived from a study of regulatory T cells in long-lasting Graves disease. TCR beta libraries were built with iRepertoire HTBI primers and Arm-PCR of CDR3 regions. Each CDR3 protein is one row after TCRdb ran MiXCR on the multiplex PCR reads. This repertoire shows hundreds of thousands of distinct CDR3 sequences, less than 25% found once; its top ten account for less than 9%. General study results and limits: Results may be inaccurate due to the small sample size.

The time point is: persistent/refractory GD, antithyroid drugs over 5 years with positive TRAb. Extracted PBMC RNA gave rise to the TCR library. The authors diagnosed Graves' disease using American Thyroid Association guidelines. Germline CDR1 reads MNHEY; CDR2 reads SMNVEV (reference sequence). The CDR3 covers 14 residues. The material sequenced was peripheral blood mononuclear cells (PBMCs), taken when the disease was refractory, from a patient treated with antithyroid drugs. The receptor was derived from a female donor with Graves disease. This chain connects TRBV27 to TRBJ1-2, with D maybe TRBD1 (5 bases). CDR3 DNA: TGTGCCAGCGGTTTATCGGGGGAAGGCTATGGCTACACCTTC. Its protein is CASGLSGEGYGYTF.